The entry below describes one T cell receptor beta chain. No cognate antigen has been identified for it. Base quality data are lacking; no much larger clone is found one base away. This entry comes from a study of beta chain features in type 1 diabetes (dated by TCRdb to 2016 to 2018). Context from the whole study: Mean age, gender distribution, total cell number and subset yield did not differ between patients and healthy donors. A total of about 99,000,000 sorted cells were examined across all samples, and RNA yield correlated strongly with the number of cells per subset. The study compared the TCRB repertoires of sorted circulating CD4+ T cell subsets in recently diagnosed type 1 diabetes patients with those in matched healthy donors. Regulatory and stem cell-like memory subsets were isolated from only 8 patients and 8 healthy donors, whereas naive and central memory subsets came from all 28 donors.

V ends up 6 bases short and J 5 bases short, with an unmatched junction base count of 0. Sequences SNHLY (CDR1) and FYNNEI (CDR2) are obtained from the germline V gene. The CDR3 covers 12 residues, taking in both the cysteine and the phenylalanine. CDR3 DNA is the only sequence kept; it has 36 bases, read in frame from the first base. From each donor, a single peripheral blood sample of around 120 mL on average was drawn into heparinised tubes. A BD FACSAria II was used to sort naive, central memory, regulatory and stem cell-like memory CD4+ T cells with a panel that included CD45RO, CCR7, CD25, CD127, CD95 and CD27. A purity above 95% was achieved for all sorted populations. PBMCs were isolated right away by Lymphoprep density gradient centrifugation and were stained directly, without culture. To minimize batch effects, samples were stained and sorted in pairs, one healthy donor with one patient per experiment.

Summary of the overall study and its limitations: At VDJ recombination sites, type 1 diabetes patients had fewer insertions and more deleted nucleotides, which implies abnormalities in thymic rearrangement. In all four CD4+ subsets, TCRB CDR3 length was moderately but significantly shorter in type 1 diabetes patients. Shorter templates might have been favored by PCR, but patient and control samples were amplified and corrected together, so both groups would have been affected equally by any skew. Because cDNA rather than genomic DNA was sequenced, highly expressing activated cells could have been over-represented, although no difference in activation and CD3 levels was found between groups. Because small numbers of individuals were included in the HLA sub-analyses, any influence of HLA type on TCRB rearrangement was left unresolved. Naive, central memory and regulatory TCRB repertoires appeared to be more similar among patients than among healthy donors.

The entire amount of isolated RNA was reverse transcribed using the High Capacity cDNA Reverse Transcription Kit, so the sequenced TCRB transcripts were expressed ones. Naive, central memory and regulatory T cell samples underwent deep immunoSEQ sequencing, averaging around 3.7 million total reads per sample. Sorted cells were lysed in RLT buffer, and RNA was extracted using DNase-treated RNeasy Micro or Mini kits according to cell number. To prevent cross-contamination, every cell subset was processed on its own, while patient and healthy donor samples were processed together. TCRB sequences were amplified from cDNA with the immunoSEQ multiplex PCR, producing 87-bp fragments spanning the CDR3 region. The amplicons were sequenced using the Illumina HiSeq platform. Processing in the source paper ran as follows. PCR bias was corrected computationally using synthetic template baselines, and reads within Hamming distance 2 were collapsed, with unmergeable singletons discarded. Reads were aligned against IMGT so that V, D and J genes, CDR3 length and insertions or deletions at six rearrangement sites could be assigned. Within each subset, clonotype counts were normalized to the number of sorted cells before true diversity and Gini coefficients were calculated with the tcR R package. The overlap coefficient, calculated on TCRB nucleotide sequences, was used to measure repertoire sharing. Out-of-frame TCRB sequences from naive cells were analyzed to stand in for the pre-selection repertoire. Imported from immuneACCESS, the table was reduced by TCRdb to in-frame sequences with V and J called. These copies leave out some clones; in studies compared against another copy, an unresolved V gene accounts for under half, and the cause of the remainder is not known. The V and J calls and clone size are taken from that table; D and trimming were inferred from the DNA. The sample includes 350,000 to 450,000 clones, with approximately 15% observed a single time. The ten top clones hold about 0.04% of the sample.

This sequence uses TRBV2 and TRBJ1-5; 8 of the junction bases match TRBD1. The source of this sequence is a man aged 30 to 39 in good health. Sequenced: naive CD4+ T cells from blood. The sample's cell subset or site label, decoded: true naive CD4+ T cells. The CDR3 protein sequence reads: CASRGQDQPQHF. The DNA is as follows: TGTGCCAGCAGGGGACAGGATCAGCCCCAGCATTTT.